This T cell receptor beta chain originates from a study of T cell repertoires in cytomegalovirus infection (dated by TCRdb to between 2017 and 2020). Turning to the overall study: Donor HLA type was relevant to the analysis, because carriage of CMV infection together with the matching HLA type was indicated by public TCR beta signatures. Here is what the overall study found, with its caveats: The ex vivo response was dominated by HLA-C-restricted CMV-specific TCR beta clonotypes, which also provided the single most frequent clonotype in two of eight donors. In both this cohort and an independent cohort of several hundred donors, the cumulative frequency of public TCR beta family members distinguished carriers of CMV infection plus the relevant HLA type.

This clonotype was found many times. No cognate antigen has been identified for it. The sample holds no much larger clone one base away, and base qualities are not on file. TCRdb shows the sequencer as Illumina HiSeq 1500. The public reads were reanalyzed by TCRdb: fastp trimming at Q25, MiXCR alignment, in-frame beta chains only. Here each entry gathers all rows of one CDR3 protein and keeps the most common genes and DNA. The sample table shows more than 75,000 distinct CDR3 sequences, and roughly 3.6% are seen once. 4% to 5.5% of the sample lies in the top ten. V loses 5 bases, J loses 7 bases, and the germline ends lie 12 bases apart. From the cysteine up to the phenylalanine, the CDR3 has a length of 14 residues. Of all the DNA, just the CDR3 is kept, 42 bases in frame from base 1.

Input material: PBMCs. Rearrangement joined TRBV12-3 or TRBV12-4 to TRBJ1-6; the D region possibly corresponds to TRBD1 (5 bases align). This clonotype originated in a human donor in good health (CMV status not recorded). Some clones in this sample may be carry-over from other donors' samples. The CDR3 is CASSPTSGNSPLHF. The DNA sequence is as follows: TGTGCCAGCAGTCCGACCTCAGGGAATTCACCCCTCCACTTT.